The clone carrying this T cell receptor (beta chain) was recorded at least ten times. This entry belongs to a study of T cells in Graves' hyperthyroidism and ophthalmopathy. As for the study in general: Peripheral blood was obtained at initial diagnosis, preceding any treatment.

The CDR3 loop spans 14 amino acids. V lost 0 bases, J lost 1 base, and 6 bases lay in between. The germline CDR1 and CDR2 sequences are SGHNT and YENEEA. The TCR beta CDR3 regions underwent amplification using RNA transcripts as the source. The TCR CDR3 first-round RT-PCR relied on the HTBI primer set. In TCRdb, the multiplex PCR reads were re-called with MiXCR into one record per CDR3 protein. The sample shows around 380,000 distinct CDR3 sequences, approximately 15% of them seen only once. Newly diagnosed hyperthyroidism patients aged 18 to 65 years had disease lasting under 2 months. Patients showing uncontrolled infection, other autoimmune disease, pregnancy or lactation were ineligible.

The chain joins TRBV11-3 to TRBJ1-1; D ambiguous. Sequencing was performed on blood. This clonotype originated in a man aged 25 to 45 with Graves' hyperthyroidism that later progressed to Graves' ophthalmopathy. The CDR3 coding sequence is TGTGCCAGCAGCTTAGATTATGGGAACACTGAAGCTTTCTTT. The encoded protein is CASSLDYGNTEAFF.